The clone carrying this T cell receptor (beta chain) was found many times. The data were obtained in a study of lung T cells in sarcoidosis with Löfgren's syndrome. V shed 1 base, J shed 7 bases, and the junction held 5 bases outside the gene matches. CDR1 is LGHNA, CDR2 YSLEER, per germline. The CDR3 consists of 16 residues. TCRdb redid the calling of the reads with MiXCR, one entry per CDR3 protein. The sample includes roughly 63,000 distinct CDR3 sequences, approximately 22% seen only once; the top ten take about 2.5%. Material for sequencing was CD4+ T cells from PBMCs. The chain joins TRBV4-3 to TRBJ2-1, with 12 bases fitting TRBD2. The receptor was isolated from a human donor with sarcoidosis (Löfgren's syndrome or another form), or a control subject (not recorded which). The CDR3 region has the DNA TGCGCCAGCAGCCAAGTTCAACTAGCGGGAGGAAATGAGCAGTTCTTC. Protein: CASSQVQLAGGNEQFF.